Detailed here is one T cell receptor beta chain. Which antigen it targets is not known. Base qualities are not at hand, and no much larger clone is one base apart. V loses 6 bases, J loses 6 bases, and the germline ends lie 14 bases apart. The CDR3 runs 14 residues from the cysteine to the phenylalanine. This entry keeps only the CDR3 DNA: 42 bases, framed from base 1. In the germline V gene, CDR1 corresponds to KGHDR and CDR2 to SFDVKD. TCRbeta CDR3 regions were amplified from genomic DNA using the immunoSEQ Assay, a bias-controlled multiplex PCR. As for the authors' bioinformatics: The number of nucleated cells in each sample was estimated from the amplification of reference gene primers within the assay. To quantify the absolute abundance of each unique TCRbeta CDR3 rearrangement, sequence reads were collapsed and filtered. For each sample, productive Simpson clonality was calculated by taking the square root of Simpson's diversity index across productive rearrangements. TCRdb took this table from immuneACCESS and kept in-frame rearrangements with V and J called. Such tables lack part of the clones; where checked against another copy, unresolved V genes explain under half of the gap, and the rest is unexplained. V, J and clone size are taken as reported in that table, and D and trimming were inferred from the DNA itself. The sample records more than 250,000 clones, more than 80% of which are singletons. Over 5% of the sample is in the top ten clones.

The sample is drawn from a study of blood T cell repertoires in COVID-19 (dated by TCRdb to about 2020). About the study as a whole: Samples from collaborators originated in the United States, Italy and Spain and spanned both the acute and convalescent phases of COVID-19. Samples came from the ongoing ImmuneRACE study (first 160 participants) plus 1,254 subjects from 6 global collaborators. The prospective study material was composed of cDNA or gDNA derived from T cells, B-cell-depleted T cells, or PBMCs. The dataset comprised deeply sampled blood TCRbeta repertoires from subjects exposed to, actively infected with, or recovered from COVID-19. The sample metadata nearly always contained a de-identified subject ID, COVID-19 status, age in years and sex. Where HLA class I and class II types were available, the types were taken from metadata supplied by the sample provider, not from assay-based typing. A freely available public database, intended as a resource for researchers studying the immune response to SARS-CoV-2, is where the repertoires were released.

The paper's findings and limits, for the study overall: The quantity of clinical and demographic metadata differed by source and by participant and was supplied without curation.

One collaborating source in Seattle enrolled patients during active infection and followed them longitudinally through the course of disease. Each collaborating institution followed its own protocols to collect whole blood in K2EDTA tubes. For TCRbeta analysis, collaborators shipped samples as frozen whole blood, isolated PBMCs, or DNA extracted from either of those sample types. This sequence originates from a woman between 45 and 65 years old with COVID-19, enrolled during active disease. The rearrangement joined TRBV24-1 to TRBJ2-1, with a weak D call of TRBD2 (6 bases match). Sequenced sample: peripheral blood. The nucleotide sequence reads TGTGCCACCAGTCAGACGGGAGCAGTCAATGAGCAGTTCTTC. Its protein is CATSQTGAVNEQFF.